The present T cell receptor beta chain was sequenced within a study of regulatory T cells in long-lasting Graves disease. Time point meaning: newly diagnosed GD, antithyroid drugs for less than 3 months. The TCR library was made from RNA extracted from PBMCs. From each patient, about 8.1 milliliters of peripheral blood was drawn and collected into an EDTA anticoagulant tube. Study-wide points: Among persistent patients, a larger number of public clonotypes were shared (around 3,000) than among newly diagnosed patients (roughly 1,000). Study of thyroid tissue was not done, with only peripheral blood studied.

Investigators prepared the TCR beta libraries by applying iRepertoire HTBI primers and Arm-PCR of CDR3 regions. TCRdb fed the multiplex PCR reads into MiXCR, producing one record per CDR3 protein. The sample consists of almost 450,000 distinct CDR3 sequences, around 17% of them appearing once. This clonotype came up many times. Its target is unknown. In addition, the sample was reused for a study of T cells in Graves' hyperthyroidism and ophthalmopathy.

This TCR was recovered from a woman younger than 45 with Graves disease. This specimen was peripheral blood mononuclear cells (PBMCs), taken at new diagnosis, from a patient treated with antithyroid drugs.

The CDR3 DNA sequence: TGCGCCAGCAGCCCGGGACGTCAAAAAGCTTTCTTT. Encoded protein: CASSPGRQKAFF. The chain joins TRBV5-1 to TRBJ1-1, with TRBD1 as a possible D gene (5 bases). CDR3 length: 12 amino acids. Trimming removed 4 bases from V and 9 bases from J, with 13 bases in between. CDR1 is SGHRS and CDR2 is YFSETQ in the germline V gene.